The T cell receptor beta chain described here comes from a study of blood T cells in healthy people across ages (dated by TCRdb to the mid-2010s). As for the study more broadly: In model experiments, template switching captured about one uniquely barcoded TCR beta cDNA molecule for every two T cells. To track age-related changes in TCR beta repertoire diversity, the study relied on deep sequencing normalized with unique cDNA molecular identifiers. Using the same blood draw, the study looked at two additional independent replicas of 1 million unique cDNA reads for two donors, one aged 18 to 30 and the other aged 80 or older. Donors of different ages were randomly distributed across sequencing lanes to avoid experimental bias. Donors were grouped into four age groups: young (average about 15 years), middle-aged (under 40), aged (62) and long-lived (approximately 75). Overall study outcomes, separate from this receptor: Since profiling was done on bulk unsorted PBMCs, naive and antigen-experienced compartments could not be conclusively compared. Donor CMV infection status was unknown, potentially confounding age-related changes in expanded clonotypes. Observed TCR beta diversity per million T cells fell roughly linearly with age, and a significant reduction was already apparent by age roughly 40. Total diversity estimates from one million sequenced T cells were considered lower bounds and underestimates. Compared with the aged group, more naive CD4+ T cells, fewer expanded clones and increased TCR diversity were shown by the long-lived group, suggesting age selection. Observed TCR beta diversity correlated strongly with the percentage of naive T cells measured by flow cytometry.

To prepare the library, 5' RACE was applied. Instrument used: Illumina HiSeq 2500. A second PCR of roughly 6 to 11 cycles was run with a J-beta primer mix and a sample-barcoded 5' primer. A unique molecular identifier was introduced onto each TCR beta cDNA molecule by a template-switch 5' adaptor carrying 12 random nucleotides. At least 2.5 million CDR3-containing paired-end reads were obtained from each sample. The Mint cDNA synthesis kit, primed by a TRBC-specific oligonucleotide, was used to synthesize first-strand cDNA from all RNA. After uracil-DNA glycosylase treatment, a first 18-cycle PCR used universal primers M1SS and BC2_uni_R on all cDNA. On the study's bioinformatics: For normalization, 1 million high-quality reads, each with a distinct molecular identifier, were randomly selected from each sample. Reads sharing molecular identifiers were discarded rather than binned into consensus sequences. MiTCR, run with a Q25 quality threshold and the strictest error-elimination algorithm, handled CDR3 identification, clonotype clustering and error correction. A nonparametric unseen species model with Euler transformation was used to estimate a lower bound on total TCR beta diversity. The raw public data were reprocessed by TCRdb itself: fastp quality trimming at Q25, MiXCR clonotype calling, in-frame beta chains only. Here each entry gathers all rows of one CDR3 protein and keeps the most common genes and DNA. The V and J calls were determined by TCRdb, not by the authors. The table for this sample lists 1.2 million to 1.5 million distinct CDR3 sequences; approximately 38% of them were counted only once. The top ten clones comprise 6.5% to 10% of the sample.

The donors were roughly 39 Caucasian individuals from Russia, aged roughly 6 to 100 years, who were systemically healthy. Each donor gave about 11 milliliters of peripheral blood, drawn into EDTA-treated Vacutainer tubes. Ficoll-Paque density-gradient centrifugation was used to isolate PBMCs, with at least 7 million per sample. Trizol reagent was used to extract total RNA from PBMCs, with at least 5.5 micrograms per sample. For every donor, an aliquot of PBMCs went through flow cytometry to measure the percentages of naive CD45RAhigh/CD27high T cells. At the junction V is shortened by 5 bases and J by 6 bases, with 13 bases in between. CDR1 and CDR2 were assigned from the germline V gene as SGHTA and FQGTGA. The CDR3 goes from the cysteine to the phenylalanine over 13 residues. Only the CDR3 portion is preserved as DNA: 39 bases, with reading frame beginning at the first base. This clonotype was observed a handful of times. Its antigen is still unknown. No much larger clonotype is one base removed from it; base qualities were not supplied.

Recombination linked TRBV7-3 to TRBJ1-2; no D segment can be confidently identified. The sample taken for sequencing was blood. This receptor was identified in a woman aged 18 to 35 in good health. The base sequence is TGTGCCAGCAGCCATCGGATGGGAGATGGCTACACCTTC. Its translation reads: CASSHRMGDGYTF. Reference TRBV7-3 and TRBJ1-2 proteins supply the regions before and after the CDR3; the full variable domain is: GAGVSQTPSNKVTEKGKYVELRCDPISGHTALYWYRQSLGQGPEFLIYFQGTGAADDSGLPNDRFFAVRPEGSVSTLKIQRTERGDSAVYLCASSHRMGDGYTFGSGTRLTVV.